This T cell receptor (beta chain) was identified during a study of cytomegalovirus exposure and HLA in healthy donors. Study-wide results and caveats: The listing of roughly 160 TCR beta chains classed them as cytomegalovirus-associated.

60 Vbeta and 13 Jbeta primers were used in PCR. The data were produced by immunoSEQ multiplex PCR, yet TCRdb's version contains in-frame clones alone and is incomplete. The sample has over 90,000 clones; about two thirds are singletons. CDR3 length equals 16 residues. V dropped 1 base and J dropped 3; count of bases not matched to a gene: 7. Germline values: CDR1 SGHAT, CDR2 FQNNGV. On this clone itself: Its antigen is unknown.

As for the donors, each was a healthy bone marrow donor. This TCR derives from a woman in her fifties or sixties in good health and CMV-seropositive. Sequences were obtained from PBMCs. The chain joins TRBV11-2 to TRBJ2-3; 7 nucleotides align to TRBD2. CDR3 in DNA: TGTGCCAGCAGCTTAGTCCCCAGCGGGGCGACAGATACGCAGTATTTT. Amino acid sequence: CASSLVPSGATDTQYF.